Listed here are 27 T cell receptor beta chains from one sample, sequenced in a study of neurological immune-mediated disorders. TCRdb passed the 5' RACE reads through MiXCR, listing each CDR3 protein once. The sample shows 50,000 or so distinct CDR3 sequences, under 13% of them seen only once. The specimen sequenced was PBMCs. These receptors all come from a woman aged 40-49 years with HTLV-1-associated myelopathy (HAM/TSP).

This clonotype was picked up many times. The CDR3 sequence: CASSRGQGAGGYTF. DNA of the CDR3: TGTGCCAGCAGCCGGGGACAGGGGGCGGGAGGCTACACCTTC. This chain links TRBV6-5 with TRBJ1-2; 12 nucleotides line up with TRBD1. Germline V gene sequence: CDR1 MNHEY, CDR2 SVGAGI. V dropped 6 bases and J dropped 8; count of bases not matched to a gene: 7. CDR3 size: 14 residues.

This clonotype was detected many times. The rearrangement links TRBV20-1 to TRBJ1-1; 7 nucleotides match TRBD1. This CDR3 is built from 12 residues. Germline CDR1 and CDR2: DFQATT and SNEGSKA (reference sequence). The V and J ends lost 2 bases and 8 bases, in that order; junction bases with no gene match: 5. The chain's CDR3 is CSARNPGQEAFF. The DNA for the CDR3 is TGCAGTGCTAGAAACCCGGGACAGGAAGCTTTCTTT.

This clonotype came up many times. The CDR3 here is CASSLDGTGVLDTQYF. CDR3 bases: TGCGCCAGCAGCTTGGATGGGACAGGGGTGTTAGATACGCAGTATTTT. The chain carries TRBV5-1 and TRBJ2-3, with 10 bases matching TRBD1. Germline V gene data show CDR1 as SGHRS and CDR2 as YFSETQ. CDR3 size: 16 residues. The J segment lost 5 bases and the V segment lost 0 bases, leaving 6 bases of the junction unmatched.

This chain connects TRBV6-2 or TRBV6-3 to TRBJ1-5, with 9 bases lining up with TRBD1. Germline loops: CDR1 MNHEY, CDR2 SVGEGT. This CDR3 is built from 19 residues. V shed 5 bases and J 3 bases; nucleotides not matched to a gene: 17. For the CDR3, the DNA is TGTGCCAGCAGTACCGACATACTAAAAGGACAGGGGTACAATCAGCCCCAGCATTTT. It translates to CASSTDILKGQGYNQPQHF.

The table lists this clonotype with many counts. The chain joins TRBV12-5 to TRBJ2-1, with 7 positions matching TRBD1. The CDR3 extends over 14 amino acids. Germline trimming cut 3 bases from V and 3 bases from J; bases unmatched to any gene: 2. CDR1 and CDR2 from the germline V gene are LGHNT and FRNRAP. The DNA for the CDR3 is TGTGCTAGTGGTTTAGGGGGCGTCTACAATGAGCAGTTCTTC. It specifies CASGLGGVYNEQFF.

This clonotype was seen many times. The DNA for the CDR3 is TGTGCCAGCAGCTTGGCTAGCGGGGGGGCGGAGACCCAGTACTTC. Encoded protein: CASSLASGGAETQYF. The chain employs TRBV5-6 and TRBJ2-5; 12 positions agree with TRBD2. The CDR3 extends over 15 amino acids. The germline V gene encodes CDR1 SGHDT and CDR2 YYEEEE. The ends lost 0 bases at V and 5 bases at J; junction bases unmatched: 2.

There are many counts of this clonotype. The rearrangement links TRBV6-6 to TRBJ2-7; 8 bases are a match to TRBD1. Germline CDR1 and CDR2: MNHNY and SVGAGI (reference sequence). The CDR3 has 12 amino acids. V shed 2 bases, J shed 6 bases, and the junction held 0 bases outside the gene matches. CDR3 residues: CASSYTGGEQYF. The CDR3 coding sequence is TGTGCCAGCAGTTACACAGGGGGCGAGCAGTACTTC.

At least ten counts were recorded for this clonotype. The CDR3 protein is CSANYGRVGGELFF. CDR3 coding DNA: TGCAGTGCTAATTACGGGAGAGTAGGCGGGGAGCTGTTTTTT. The rearrangement links TRBV20-1 to TRBJ2-2, with D maybe TRBD2 (6 bases). Trimming pared 4 bases from V and 7 bases from J, leaving 16 bases between. The CDR3 is made up of 14 amino acids. CDR1 and CDR2 (germline): DFQATT, SNEGSKA (reference sequence).

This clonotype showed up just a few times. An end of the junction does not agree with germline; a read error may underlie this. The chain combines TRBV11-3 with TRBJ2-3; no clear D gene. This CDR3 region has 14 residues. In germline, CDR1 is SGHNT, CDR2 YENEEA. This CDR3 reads CASSPQYRTDMQYF. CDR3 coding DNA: TGTGCCAGCAGCCCCCAGTACCGCACAGATATGCAGTATTTT.

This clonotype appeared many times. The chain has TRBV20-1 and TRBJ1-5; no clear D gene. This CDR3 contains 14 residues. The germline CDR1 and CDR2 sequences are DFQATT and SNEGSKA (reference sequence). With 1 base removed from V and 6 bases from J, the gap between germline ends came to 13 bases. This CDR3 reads CSARVGSEGQPQHF. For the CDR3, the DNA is TGCAGTGCTAGAGTGGGGTCGGAAGGTCAGCCCCAGCATTTT.

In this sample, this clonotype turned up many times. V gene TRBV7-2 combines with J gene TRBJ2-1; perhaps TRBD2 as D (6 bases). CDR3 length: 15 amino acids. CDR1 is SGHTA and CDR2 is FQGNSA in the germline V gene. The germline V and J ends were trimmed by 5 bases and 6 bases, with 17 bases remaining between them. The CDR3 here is CASSRDSTAPNEQFF. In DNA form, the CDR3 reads TGTGCCAGCAGCCGGGACTCCACCGCACCCAATGAGCAGTTCTTC.

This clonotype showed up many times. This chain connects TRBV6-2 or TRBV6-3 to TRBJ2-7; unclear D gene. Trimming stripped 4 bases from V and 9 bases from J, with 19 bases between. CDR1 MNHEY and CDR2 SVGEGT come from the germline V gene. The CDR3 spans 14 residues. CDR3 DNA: TGTGCCAGCAGTTTCAACATCGGCGGTTTCGCGCAGTACTTC. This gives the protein CASSFNIGGFAQYF.

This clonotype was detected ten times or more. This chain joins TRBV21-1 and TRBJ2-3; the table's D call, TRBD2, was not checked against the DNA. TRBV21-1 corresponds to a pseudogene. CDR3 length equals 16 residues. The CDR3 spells CASSKVSRGELDTQYF. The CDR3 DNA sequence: TGTGCCAGCAGCAAAGTTTCGCGGGGGGAGCTGGATACGCAGTATTTT.

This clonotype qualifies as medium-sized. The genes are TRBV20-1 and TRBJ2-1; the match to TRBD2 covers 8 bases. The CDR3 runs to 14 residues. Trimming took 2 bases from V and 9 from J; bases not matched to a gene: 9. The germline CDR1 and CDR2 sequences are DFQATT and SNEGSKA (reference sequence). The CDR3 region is CSARPPGGAGEQFF. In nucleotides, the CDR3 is TGCAGTGCTAGACCCCCGGGGGGGGCGGGTGAGCAGTTCTTC.

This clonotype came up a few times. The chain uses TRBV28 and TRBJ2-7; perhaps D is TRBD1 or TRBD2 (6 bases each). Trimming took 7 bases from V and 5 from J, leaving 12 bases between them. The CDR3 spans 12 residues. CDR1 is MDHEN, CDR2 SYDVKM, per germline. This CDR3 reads CASTRGPNEQYF. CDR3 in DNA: TGTGCCAGCACCCGGGGGCCCAACGAGCAGTACTTC.

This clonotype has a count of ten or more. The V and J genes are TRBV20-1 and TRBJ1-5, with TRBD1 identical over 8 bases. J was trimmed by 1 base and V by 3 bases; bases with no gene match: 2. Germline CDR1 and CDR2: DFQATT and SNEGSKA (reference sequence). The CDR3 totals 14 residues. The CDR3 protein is CSARDRDSNQPQHF. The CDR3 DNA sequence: TGCAGTGCTAGGGACAGGGACAGCAATCAGCCCCAGCATTTT.

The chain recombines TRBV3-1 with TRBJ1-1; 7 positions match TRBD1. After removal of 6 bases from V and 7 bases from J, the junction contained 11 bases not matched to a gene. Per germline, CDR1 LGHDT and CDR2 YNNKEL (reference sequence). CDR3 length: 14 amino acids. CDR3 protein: CASRPFPTGSEAFF. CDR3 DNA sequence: TGTGCCAGCAGACCGTTCCCGACAGGGAGTGAAGCTTTCTTT.

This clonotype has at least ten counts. CDR3 coding DNA: TGTGCCAGCGTGAAAAGACTAGCCCCCATCGGTGAGCAGTTCTTC. This sequence encodes CASVKRLAPIGEQFF. This rearrangement joins TRBV11-3 to TRBJ2-1, with TRBD2 matching over 7 bases. Germline assignment: CDR1 SGHNT and CDR2 YENEEA. This CDR3 is built from 15 residues. Trimming took 8 bases from V and 9 from J; bases not matched to a gene: 16.

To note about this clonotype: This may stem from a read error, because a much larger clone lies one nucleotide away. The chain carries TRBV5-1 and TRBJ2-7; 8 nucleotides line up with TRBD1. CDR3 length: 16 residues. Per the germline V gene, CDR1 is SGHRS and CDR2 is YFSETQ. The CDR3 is CASSLDNRDRLDERYF. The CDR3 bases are TGCGCCAGCAGCTTGGATAACCGGGACAGGTTGGACGAGCGGTACTTC.

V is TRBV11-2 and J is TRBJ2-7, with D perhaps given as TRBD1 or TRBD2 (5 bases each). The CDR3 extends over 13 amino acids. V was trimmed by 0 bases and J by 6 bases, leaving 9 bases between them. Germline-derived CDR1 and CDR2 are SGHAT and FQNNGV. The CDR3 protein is CASSLDGGVEQYF. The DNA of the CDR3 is TGTGCCAGCAGCTTAGATGGGGGAGTCGAGCAGTACTTC. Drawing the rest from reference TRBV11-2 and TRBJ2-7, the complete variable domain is EAGVAQSPRYKIIEKRQSVAFWCNPISGHATLYWYQQILGQGPKLLIQFQNNGVVDDSQLPKDRFSAERLKGVDSTLKIQPAKLEDSAVYLCASSLDGGVEQYFGPGTRLTVT.

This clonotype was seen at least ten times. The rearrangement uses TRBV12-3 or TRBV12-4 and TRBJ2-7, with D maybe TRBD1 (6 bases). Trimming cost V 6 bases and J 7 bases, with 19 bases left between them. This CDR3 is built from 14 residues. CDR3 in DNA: TGTGCCAGCAGCCCTTTAACAGGGTTGGGGGAGCAGTACTTC. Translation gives CASSPLTGLGEQYF.

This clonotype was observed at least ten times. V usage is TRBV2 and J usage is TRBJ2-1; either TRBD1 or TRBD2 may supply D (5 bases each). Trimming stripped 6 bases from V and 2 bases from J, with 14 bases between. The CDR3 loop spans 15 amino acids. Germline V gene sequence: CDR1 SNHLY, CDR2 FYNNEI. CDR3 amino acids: CASRGPGPPYNEQFF. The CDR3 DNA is TGTGCCAGCAGGGGACCGGGACCGCCCTACAATGAGCAGTTCTTC.

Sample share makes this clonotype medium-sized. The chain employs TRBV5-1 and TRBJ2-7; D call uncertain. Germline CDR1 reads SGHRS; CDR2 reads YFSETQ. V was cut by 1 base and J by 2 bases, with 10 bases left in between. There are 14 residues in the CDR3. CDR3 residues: CASSLSGSPYEQYF. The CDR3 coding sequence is TGCGCCAGCAGCTTGTCGGGCAGCCCCTACGAGCAGTACTTC.

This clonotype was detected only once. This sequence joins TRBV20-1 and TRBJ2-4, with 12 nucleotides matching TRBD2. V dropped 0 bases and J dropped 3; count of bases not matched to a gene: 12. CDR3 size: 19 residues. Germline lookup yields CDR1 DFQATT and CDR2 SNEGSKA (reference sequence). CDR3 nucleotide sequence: TGCAGTGCTAGAGATCTGCGACTAGCGGGGGCATTATACAAAAACATTCAGTACTTC. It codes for CSARDLRLAGALYKNIQYF.

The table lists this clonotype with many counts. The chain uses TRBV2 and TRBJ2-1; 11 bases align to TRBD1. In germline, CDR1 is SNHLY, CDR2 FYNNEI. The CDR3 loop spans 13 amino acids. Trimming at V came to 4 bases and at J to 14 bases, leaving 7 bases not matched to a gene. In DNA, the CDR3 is TGTGCCAGCAGTGGGACAGGGGGCGGAGAGGAGTTCTTC. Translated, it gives CASSGTGGGEEFF.

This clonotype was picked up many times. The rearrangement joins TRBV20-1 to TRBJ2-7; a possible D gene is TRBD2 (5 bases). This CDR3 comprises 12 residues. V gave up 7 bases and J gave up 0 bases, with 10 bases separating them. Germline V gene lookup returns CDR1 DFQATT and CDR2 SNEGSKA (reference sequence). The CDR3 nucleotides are TGCAGTGTTCGGGGAAGCTCCTACGAGCAGTACTTC. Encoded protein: CSVRGSSYEQYF.

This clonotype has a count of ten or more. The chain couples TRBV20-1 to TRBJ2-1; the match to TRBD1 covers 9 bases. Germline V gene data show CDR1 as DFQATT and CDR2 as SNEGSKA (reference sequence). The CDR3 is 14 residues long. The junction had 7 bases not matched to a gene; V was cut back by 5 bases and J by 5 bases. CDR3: CSAVGQGTNNEQFF. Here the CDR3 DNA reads TGCAGTGCTGTAGGACAGGGGACTAACAATGAGCAGTTCTTC.